The 10 T cell receptor beta chains in this list originate from one sample, sequenced in a study of shared clonotypes between healthy human individuals. CD8 cells classed as naive were CD45RO-negative and positively selected for CCR7, excluding terminally differentiated effector memory CD45RA+ cells. Clones were sequenced by immunoSEQ multiplex PCR, and TCRdb holds only the in-frame ones, with some missing. Here the sample spans around 2.1 million clones, about 92% being singletons. Sequenced: naive CD8+ T cells from PBMCs. The receptors originated from a man aged 18 to 29 in good health. Some clones in this sample may be carry-over from other donors' samples.

The V gene is TRBV10-1, the J gene TRBJ1-3; D ambiguous. Trimming stripped 6 bases from V and 2 bases from J, with 17 bases between. CDR1 and CDR2 from the germline V gene are WNHNN and SYGVQD (reference sequence). The CDR3 totals 16 residues. Written as DNA, the CDR3 is TGCGCCAGCAGCGCCTCCGAGGCCAGACCTGGAAACACCATATATTTT. Encoded protein: CASSASEARPGNTIYF.

In the case of this clone: Within the sample, other DNA sequences also encode this same CDR3. This chain joins TRBV27 and TRBJ2-7, with 8 bases matching TRBD1. CDR1 is MNHEY, CDR2 SMNVEV, per germline (reference sequence). The CDR3 sequence is 14 residues long. V shed 5 bases, J shed 1 base, and the junction held 4 bases outside the gene matches. The CDR3 DNA reads as TGTGCCAGCAGTAGACGGGACAGGTCCTACGAGCAGTACTTC. It yields the protein CASSRRDRSYEQYF.

The rearrangement uses TRBV4-2 and TRBJ1-1; perhaps TRBD1 as D (6 bases). The CDR3 runs to 15 residues. Germline V lookup: CDR1 LGHNA, CDR2 YNFKEQ. V was trimmed by 1 base and J by 8 bases, leaving 17 bases between them. The CDR3 bases are TGTGCCAGCAGCCAAGTAGTTGGGGGGCCGGGGGAAGCTTTCTTT. Translation: CASSQVVGGPGEAFF.

The genes are TRBV6-6 and TRBJ2-5; 8 bases agree with TRBD2. In germline, CDR1 is MNHNY, CDR2 SVGAGI (reference sequence). The CDR3 runs 15 residues. Trimming removed 3 bases from V and 5 bases from J; junction bases left unmatched: 8. The CDR3 region has the DNA TGTGCCAGCAGTTATCATGGCGGGAGGACGGAGACCCAGTACTTC. The encoded protein is CASSYHGGRTETQYF.

V gene TRBV27 combines with J gene TRBJ1-1; TRBD1 is a possible D gene (6 bases). Germline V gives CDR1 MNHEY, CDR2 SMNVEV (reference sequence). This CDR3 has 14 residues. V lost 3 bases and J 2 bases, leaving 10 bases between the germline ends. CDR3 DNA sequence: TGTGCCAGCAGTTTCGGGACAATTAACACTGAAGCTTTCTTT. Protein product: CASSFGTINTEAFF.

This CDR3 is CASRGNLGLAVITETQYF. The CDR3 DNA reads TGTGCCAGCAGAGGGAACCTGGGACTAGCGGTAATTACAGAGACCCAGTACTTC. The rearrangement uses TRBV2 and TRBJ2-5; the match to TRBD2 covers 11 bases. CDR3 length: 18 amino acids. The V gene end was trimmed by 6 bases and the J gene end by 4 bases; junction bases not matched to a gene: 16. Germline CDR1 and CDR2: SNHLY and FYNNEI.

The rearrangement uses TRBV7-7 and TRBJ2-1; 7 bases match TRBD1. The CDR3 is 13 amino acids. The germline gives CDR1 SSHAT, CDR2 FNYEAQ (reference sequence). The junction had 4 bases not matched to a gene; V was cut back by 5 bases and J by 6 bases. The CDR3 region is CASSPRTGNEQFF. The CDR3 nucleotides read TGTGCCAGCAGCCCCCGGACAGGCAATGAGCAGTTCTTC. The variable domain in full, with the rest retrieved from reference TRBV7-7 and TRBJ2-1, is GAGVSQSPRYKVTKRGQDVTLRCDPISSHATLYWYQQALGQGPEFLTYFNYEAQPDKSGLPSDRFSAERPEGSISTLTIQRTEQRDSAMYRCASSPRTGNEQFFGPGTRLTVL.

The rearrangement joins TRBV9 to TRBJ2-1; D gene unclear. This CDR3 comprises 12 residues. Germline V gene data show CDR1 as SGDLS and CDR2 as YYNGEE. V lost 1 base and J lost 8, with 7 bases in between. The CDR3 sequence is CASSVPSDEQFF. As DNA, the CDR3 is TGTGCCAGCAGCGTACCCAGCGATGAGCAGTTCTTC.

V is TRBV19 and J is TRBJ1-1; D is undetermined. V gave up 5 bases and J gave up 0 bases, with 19 bases separating them. The CDR3 extends over 17 amino acids. Germline lookup yields CDR1 LNHDA and CDR2 SQIVND (reference sequence). The CDR3 here is CASSGRTHGEVNTEAFF. DNA of the CDR3: TGTGCCAGTAGTGGGAGGACTCACGGGGAAGTGAACACTGAAGCTTTCTTT.

J is TRBJ2-7 and V is TRBV13; 7 bases are shared with TRBD2. There are 13 residues in the CDR3. Germline V gene sequence: CDR1 PRHDT, CDR2 FYEKMQ (reference sequence). Unmatched junction bases numbered 2, after V lost 0 bases and J lost 6 bases. CDR3 residues: CASSLGGGIEQYF. Here the CDR3 DNA reads TGTGCCAGCAGCTTAGGCGGGGGGATCGAGCAGTACTTC.